The 24 T cell receptor beta chains given below trace back to one sample, sequenced in a study of shared T cell receptors in the human thymus. Using immunoSEQ multiplex PCR, the repertoire was profiled, and TCRdb retains in-frame clones only, with some absent. This table has approximately 580,000 clones, approximately 80% appearing once. These data also formed part of another study, on human thymus T cells.

Source material: thymocytes. These receptors all come from a boy in the first two years of life with a congenital heart defect.

This rearrangement joins TRBV5-4 to TRBJ1-1; TRBD1 is a possible D gene (6 bases). With 1 base removed from V and 3 bases from J, the gap between germline ends came to 19 bases. CDR3 length equals 17 residues. CDR1 is SGHNT and CDR2 is YYREEE in the germline V gene (reference sequence). CDR3 in amino acids: CASSLSRGHGGHTEAFF. The CDR3 DNA is TGTGCCAGCAGCTTGTCCCGCGGACACGGGGGGCACACTGAAGCTTTCTTT. The complete variable domain, with remaining parts taken from reference TRBV5-4 and TRBJ1-1, reads ETGVTQSPTHLIKTRGQQVTLRCSSQSGHNTVSWYQQALGQGPQFIFQYYREEENGRGNFPPRFSGLQFPNYSSELNVNALELDDSALYLCASSLSRGHGGHTEAFFGQGTRLTVV.

This clone showed up just a few times. V is TRBV18 and J is TRBJ2-7; 7 nucleotides line up with TRBD1. V was pared by 4 bases and J by 5 bases, with 11 bases of the junction left unmatched. The CDR3 runs to 15 residues. Germline V gene sequence: CDR1 KGHSH, CDR2 LQKENI. The CDR3 nucleotides read TGTGCCAGCTCACGGAAAGACAGGGTCGATGACGAGCAGTACTTC. Protein product: CASSRKDRVDDEQYF.

This rearrangement joins TRBV6-5 to TRBJ2-2, with D unresolved. The germline gives CDR1 MNHEY, CDR2 SVGAGI. The CDR3 length is 12 residues. V gave up 6 bases and J gave up 6 bases, with 8 bases separating them. The CDR3 spells CASSLNPGELFF. CDR3 coding DNA: TGTGCCAGCAGCCTAAATCCCGGGGAGCTGTTTTTT.

This rearrangement joins TRBV5-1 to TRBJ2-5; TRBD1 matches 8 bases. The better agreement between TRBJ2-7 and the DNA end casts doubt on the J call. CDR1 and CDR2 (germline): SGHRS, YFSETQ. The CDR3 runs 15 residues. CDR3 bases: TGCGCCAGCAGCCTAACCGACAGGGGCTCCTACGAGCAGTACTTC. Its translation is CASSLTDRGSYEQYF.

The genes are TRBV5-4 and TRBJ2-2, with D unclear. CDR1 and CDR2 from the germline V gene are SGHNT and YYREEE (reference sequence). CDR3 length: 14 amino acids. V dropped 4 bases and J dropped 3 bases, with 10 bases sitting between them. In DNA, the CDR3 is TGTGCCAGCAGCCCGTTAACAGACACCGGGGAGCTGTTTTTT. The encoded protein is CASSPLTDTGELFF.

The chain employs TRBV19 and TRBJ1-2; possible D gene TRBD1, 6 bases. Trimming cost V 5 bases and J 8 bases, with 12 bases left between them. The CDR3 contains 12 residues. CDR1 is LNHDA, CDR2 SQIVND, per germline (reference sequence). This chain's CDR3 is CASSSYRAGYTF. The DNA for the CDR3 is TGTGCCAGTAGTTCATACAGGGCGGGCTACACCTTC.

This sequence joins TRBV15 and TRBJ2-1, with a tentative D call TRBD2 (6 bases). Germline values: CDR1 LNHNV, CDR2 YYDKDF (reference sequence). V was cut by 0 bases and J by 5 bases, with 23 bases left in between. CDR3 length equals 19 residues. CDR3 amino acids: CATSRDKPWGDPWDNEQFF. CDR3 nucleotides: TGTGCCACCAGCAGAGATAAGCCGTGGGGGGACCCATGGGACAATGAGCAGTTCTTC.

V usage is TRBV19 and J usage is TRBJ2-5; TRBD1 agrees at 7 bases. Germline CDR1 reads LNHDA; CDR2 reads SQIVND (reference sequence). The CDR3 contains 15 residues. V shed 3 bases and J 3 bases; nucleotides not matched to a gene: 7. This CDR3 reads CASSIYRGWKETQYF. As DNA, the CDR3 is TGTGCCAGTAGTATTTACAGGGGATGGAAAGAGACCCAGTACTTC.

The J gene is TRBJ2-1, the V gene TRBV10-1; TRBD2 aligns across 9 bases. V lost 5 bases to trimming and J lost 8 bases; unmatched junction nucleotides: 7. This CDR3 contains 14 residues. CDR1 and CDR2 from the germline V gene are WNHNN and SYGVQD (reference sequence). The CDR3 DNA reads TGCGCCAGCAGTAAGGTTACTAGCGGGTATGAGCAGTTCTTC. Amino acids: CASSKVTSGYEQFF.

The chain has TRBV30 and TRBJ2-2, with 7 bases aligning to TRBD1. The CDR3 has 21 residues. Germline assignment: CDR1 GTSNPN and CDR2 SVGIG (reference sequence). After removal of 0 bases from V and 3 bases from J, the junction contained 22 bases not matched to a gene. This chain's CDR3 is CAWSVPQDVGDETGHTGELFF. Written as DNA, the CDR3 is TGTGCCTGGAGTGTACCCCAAGATGTCGGAGATGAGACAGGGCACACCGGGGAGCTGTTTTTT. Complete variable domain (other parts from reference TRBV30 and TRBJ2-2): SQTIHQWPATLVQPVGSPLSLECTVEGTSNPNLYWYRQAAGRGLQLLFYSVGIGQISSEVPQNLSASRPQDRQFILSSKKLLLSDSGFYLCAWSVPQDVGDETGHTGELFFGEGSRLTVL.

The gene calls are TRBV4-1 and TRBJ2-2; tentative D call: TRBD1 (6 bases). The CDR3 is 17 amino acids. Trimming removed 2 bases from V and 5 bases from J, with 18 bases in between. Germline CDR1 MGHRA, CDR2 YSYEKL. Written as DNA, the CDR3 is TGCGCCAGCAGCCAAAATAGGGACATAGGTCGGACCGGGGAGCTGTTTTTT. This sequence encodes CASSQNRDIGRTGELFF.

The rearrangement links TRBV10-2 to TRBJ2-7; D is perhaps TRBD2 (5 bases). The CDR3 covers 11 residues. Germline CDR1 is WSHSY and CDR2 is SAAADI. V was shortened by 8 bases and J by 5 bases, with 10 bases between the two germline ends. The chain's CDR3 is CASLRAHEQYF. CDR3 DNA sequence: TGCGCCAGCTTGCGGGCCCACGAGCAGTACTTC.

This clone has only a few counts. V and J are TRBV25-1 and TRBJ2-7, with 7 nucleotides matching TRBD1. J lost 3 bases, V lost 4 bases, and 6 bases had no gene match. This CDR3 comprises 14 residues. Looked up from germline, CDR1 is MGHDK and CDR2 is SYGVNS. The CDR3 coding sequence is TGTGCCAGCAGTGTGGGGGACAGTGGCTACGAGCAGTACTTC. Translating gives CASSVGDSGYEQYF.

The CDR3 DNA follows: TGTGCCAGCAGCCGAGGGGGCGACTATGGCTACACCTTC. Protein sequence: CASSRGGDYGYTF. The chain employs TRBV6-5 and TRBJ1-2; 7 nucleotides agree with TRBD1. The length of the CDR3 is 13 residues. From germline, CDR1 is MNHEY and CDR2 SVGAGI. The V and J ends lost 6 bases and 3 bases, in that order; junction bases with no gene match: 4.

This clone was detected once. The chain has TRBV6-1 and TRBJ1-5, with a possible D match to TRBD1 (5 bases). V was shortened by 3 bases and J by 5 bases, with 5 bases between the two germline ends. Germline CDR1 reads MNHNS; CDR2 reads SASEGT. The CDR3 extends over 12 amino acids. This CDR3 reads CASSDRDQPQHF. Written as DNA, the CDR3 is TGTGCCAGCAGTGACAGGGATCAGCCCCAGCATTTT.

The V and J genes are TRBV6-4 and TRBJ2-1; 8 nucleotides match TRBD2. Trimming removed 4 bases from V and 8 bases from J; junction bases left unmatched: 10. Germline values: CDR1 MRHNA, CDR2 SNTAGT. There are 15 residues in the CDR3. CDR3 protein: CASSVTQREIHEQFF. DNA for the CDR3: TGTGCCAGCAGTGTAACCCAGCGGGAGATCCATGAGCAGTTCTTC.

CDR3 sequence: CASSLAASGRRNEQYF. For the CDR3, the DNA is TGTGCCAGCAGCTTAGCGGCTAGCGGGAGGAGGAACGAGCAGTACTTC. The rearrangement uses TRBV13 and TRBJ2-7; TRBD2 matches at 11 bases. V lost 1 base to trimming and J lost 5 bases; unmatched junction nucleotides: 7. Germline V gives CDR1 PRHDT, CDR2 FYEKMQ (reference sequence). The CDR3 length is 16 residues.

J is TRBJ1-3 and V is TRBV2; D might be TRBD1 (5 bases). CDR1 and CDR2 from the germline V gene are SNHLY and FYNNEI. V lost 7 bases, J lost 2 bases, and 12 bases lay in between. This CDR3 is built from 14 residues. CDR3 bases: TGTGCCAGCATTCGGGCACAGGCTGGAAACACCATATATTTT. Its protein product is CASIRAQAGNTIYF.

The chain is built from TRBV19 and TRBJ2-7, with 7 positions matching TRBD2. Germline V gene data show CDR1 as LNHDA and CDR2 as SQIVND (reference sequence). Losses at the gene ends were 5 bases for V and 2 bases for J; bases not matched to a gene: 3. This CDR3 has 13 residues. The DNA for the CDR3 is TGTGCCAGTAGTGCGGGAGTTGCCTACGAGCAGTACTTC. Translation: CASSAGVAYEQYF.

Only one count was recorded for this clone. The rearrangement joins TRBV28 to TRBJ1-2; weak D call: TRBD1 (6 bases). V was trimmed by 6 bases and J by 2 bases, leaving 13 bases between them. The germline V gene encodes CDR1 MDHEN and CDR2 SYDVKM. CDR3 length equals 14 residues. This CDR3 reads CASRPRGGNYGYTF. In nucleotides, the CDR3 is TGTGCCAGCAGGCCACGTGGGGGCAACTATGGCTACACCTTC.

The V and J genes are TRBV28 and TRBJ1-1; D is unresolved. This CDR3 is built from 14 residues. Trimming pared 5 bases from V and 4 bases from J, leaving 14 bases between. Germline assignment: CDR1 MDHEN and CDR2 SYDVKM. DNA of the CDR3: TGTGCCAGCAGTCTCGGAGGCTCAACCACTGAAGCTTTCTTT. Amino acid sequence: CASSLGGSTTEAFF. The variable domain in full, with the rest retrieved from reference TRBV28 and TRBJ1-1, is DVKVTQSSRYLVKRTGEKVFLECVQDMDHENMFWYRQDPGLGLRLIYFSYDVKMKEKGDIPEGYSVSREKKERFSLILESASTNQTSMYLCASSLGGSTTEAFFGQGTRLTVV.

The rearrangement joins TRBV28 to TRBJ2-1; D is possibly TRBD2 (6 bases). The CDR3 has 13 residues. Between the trimmed V and J ends, which lost 7 bases and 7 bases, there was a span of 14 bases. Germline loops: CDR1 MDHEN, CDR2 SYDVKM. The CDR3 protein is CASNPGLGNEQFF. CDR3 DNA sequence: TGTGCCAGCAATCCGGGACTCGGAAATGAGCAGTTCTTC. Drawing the rest from reference TRBV28 and TRBJ2-1, the complete variable domain is DVKVTQSSRYLVKRTGEKVFLECVQDMDHENMFWYRQDPGLGLRLIYFSYDVKMKEKGDIPEGYSVSREKKERFSLILESASTNQTSMYLCASNPGLGNEQFFGPGTRLTVL.

J is TRBJ1-2 and V is TRBV11-3, with unresolved D. Germline V gene lookup returns CDR1 SGHNT and CDR2 YENEEA. V lost 8 bases and J 8 bases, leaving 18 bases between the germline ends. The CDR3 covers 13 residues. CDR3 amino acids: CASGILGSYGYTF. The CDR3 coding sequence is TGTGCCAGCGGAATTTTGGGGAGTTACGGCTACACCTTC.

The chain has TRBV5-4 and TRBJ1-1, with a tentative D call TRBD1 (5 bases). The CDR3 extends over 14 amino acids. Trimming removed 3 bases from V and 1 base from J, with 10 bases in between. The germline V gene encodes CDR1 SGHNT and CDR2 YYREEE (reference sequence). The CDR3 protein is CASSSIQGNTEAFF. The CDR3 DNA follows: TGTGCCAGCAGCTCCATTCAGGGGAACACTGAAGCTTTCTTT.